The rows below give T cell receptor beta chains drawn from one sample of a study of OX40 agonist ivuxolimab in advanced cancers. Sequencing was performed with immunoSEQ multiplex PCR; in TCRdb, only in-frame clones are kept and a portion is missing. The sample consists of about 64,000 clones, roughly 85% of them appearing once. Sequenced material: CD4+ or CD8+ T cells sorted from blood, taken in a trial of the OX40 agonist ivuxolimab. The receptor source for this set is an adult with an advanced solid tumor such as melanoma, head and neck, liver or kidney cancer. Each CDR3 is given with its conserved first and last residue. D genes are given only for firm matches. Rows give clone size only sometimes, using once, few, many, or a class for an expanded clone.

CDR3aa: CASKAGSQETQYF; CDR3nt: TGTGCCAGCAAGGCGGGAAGCCAAGAGACCCAGTACTTC; v_gene: TRBV6-6; j_gene: TRBJ2-5; abundance: -; d_gene: -
CDR3aa: CASRPSPRETQYF; CDR3nt: TGCGCCAGCCGACCCTCGCCAAGGGAGACCCAGTACTTC; v_gene: TRBV5-1; j_gene: TRBJ2-5; abundance: few; d_gene: -
CDR3aa: CAIDDPGQGARWYF; CDR3nt: TGTGCCATCGATGATCCGGGACAGGGGGCGCGGTGGTATTTT; v_gene: TRBV10-3; j_gene: TRBJ1-3; abundance: -; d_gene: TRBD1
CDR3aa: CASSLDWGGSQYF; CDR3nt: TGTGCCAGCAGCTTAGACTGGGGAGGGTCCCAGTACTTC; v_gene: TRBV7-9; j_gene: TRBJ2-5; abundance: -; d_gene: TRBD2
CDR3aa: CASSDRDRGSYGYTF; CDR3nt: TGTGCCAGCAGTGACCGGGACAGGGGCTCCTATGGCTACACCTTC; v_gene: TRBV2; j_gene: TRBJ1-2; abundance: -; d_gene: TRBD1
CDR3aa: CASSERAGGMNQPQHF; CDR3nt: TGTGCCAGCAGTGAACGGGCAGGGGGCATGAATCAGCCCCAGCATTTT; v_gene: TRBV6-1; j_gene: TRBJ1-5; abundance: -; d_gene: TRBD1
CDR3aa: CASTEGRGRTEAFF; CDR3nt: TGTGCCAGTACCGAGGGGCGGGGGCGTACTGAAGCTTTCTTT; v_gene: TRBV19; j_gene: TRBJ1-1; abundance: -; d_gene: -
CDR3aa: CASSPYNEQFF; CDR3nt: TGTGCCAGCTCACCGTACAATGAGCAGTTCTTC; v_gene: TRBV18; j_gene: TRBJ2-1; abundance: -; d_gene: -
CDR3aa: CASRSLHEQYF; CDR3nt: TGTGCCAGCAGATCACTCCACGAGCAGTACTTC; v_gene: TRBV25-1; j_gene: TRBJ2-7; abundance: -; d_gene: -
CDR3aa: CASSFGGRPTNEKLFF; CDR3nt: TGTGCCAGCAGCTTCGGAGGCCGCCCCACTAATGAAAAACTGTTTTTT; v_gene: TRBV11-2; j_gene: TRBJ1-4; abundance: -; d_gene: -
CDR3aa: CASSQDRGQNQPQHF; CDR3nt: TGTGCCAGCAGCCAAGATAGGGGACAGAATCAGCCCCAGCATTTT; v_gene: TRBV4-2; j_gene: TRBJ1-5; abundance: -; d_gene: TRBD1
CDR3aa: CASSPRQATNYGYTF; CDR3nt: TGTGCCAGCAGCCCCCGACAGGCTACTAACTATGGCTACACCTTC; v_gene: TRBV7-9; j_gene: TRBJ1-2; abundance: once; d_gene: -
CDR3aa: CASSPQGPYEQFF; CDR3nt: TGCGCCAGCAGCCCCCAAGGACCATACGAGCAGTTCTTC; v_gene: TRBV4-1; j_gene: TRBJ2-1; abundance: -; d_gene: -
CDR3aa: CASSRGLGETQYF; CDR3nt: TGTGCTAGCAGCCGGGGACTAGGGGAGACCCAGTACTTC; v_gene: TRBV7-7; j_gene: TRBJ2-5; abundance: -; d_gene: TRBD2
CDR3aa: CASSDGTGGQETQYF; CDR3nt: TGTGCCAGCAGTGACGGGACAGGGGGGCAAGAGACCCAGTACTTC; v_gene: TRBV6-1; j_gene: TRBJ2-5; abundance: -; d_gene: TRBD1
CDR3aa: CASSDSPGRGEAFF; CDR3nt: TGTGCCAGCAGCGATTCTCCCGGACGAGGTGAAGCTTTCTTT; v_gene: TRBV6-1; j_gene: TRBJ1-1; abundance: -; d_gene: -
CDR3aa: CASSFQETQYF; CDR3nt: TGTGCCAGCAGCTTCCAAGAGACCCAGTACTTC; v_gene: TRBV7-8; j_gene: TRBJ2-5; abundance: -; d_gene: -
CDR3aa: CASTASMGSAYEQYF; CDR3nt: TGTGCCAGCACCGCGTCGATGGGTTCCGCTTACGAGCAGTACTTC; v_gene: TRBV6-5; j_gene: TRBJ2-7; abundance: -; d_gene: -
CDR3aa: CASSKGSAGTPDVAFF; CDR3nt: TGTGCCAGCAGCAAAGGGAGCGCTGGGACACCTGATGTCGCTTTCTTT; v_gene: TRBV21-1; j_gene: TRBJ1-1; abundance: -; d_gene: -
CDR3aa: CASSYAKDSVQGYTF; CDR3nt: TGTGCCAGCAGTTACGCGAAGGACTCAGTTCAGGGCTACACCTTC; v_gene: TRBV6-5; j_gene: TRBJ1-2; abundance: -; d_gene: -
CDR3aa: CASAPRGGDEQYF; CDR3nt: TGTGCCAGCGCCCCTCGTGGGGGCGACGAGCAGTACTTC; v_gene: TRBV11-3; j_gene: TRBJ2-7; abundance: -; d_gene: -
CDR3aa: CASSAPGGRETQYF; CDR3nt: TGTGCCAGCAGTGCCCCGGGGGGCAGGGAGACCCAGTACTTC; v_gene: TRBV6-1; j_gene: TRBJ2-5; abundance: -; d_gene: -
CDR3aa: CASSRGGSSNNEQFF; CDR3nt: TGCGCCAGCAGCCGGGGCGGGAGCAGTAACAATGAGCAGTTCTTC; v_gene: TRBV5-1; j_gene: TRBJ2-1; abundance: -; d_gene: TRBD2
CDR3aa: CASSYSRDRANGYTF; CDR3nt: TGTGCCAGCAGTTACTCCCGGGACAGGGCTAATGGCTACACCTTC; v_gene: TRBV6-5; j_gene: TRBJ1-2; abundance: -; d_gene: TRBD1
CDR3aa: CASSLDHYEQYF; CDR3nt: TGTGCCAGCAGCTTAGACCACTACGAGCAGTACTTC; v_gene: TRBV7-9; j_gene: TRBJ2-7; abundance: -; d_gene: -
CDR3aa: CASSVAQNTEAFF; CDR3nt: TGTGCCAGCAGCGTAGCCCAAAACACTGAAGCTTTCTTT; v_gene: TRBV9; j_gene: TRBJ1-1; abundance: -; d_gene: -
CDR3aa: CASSQDRTSYPHNEQFF; CDR3nt: TGCGCCAGCAGCCAAGACAGGACTAGCTACCCCCACAATGAGCAGTTCTTC; v_gene: TRBV4-1; j_gene: TRBJ2-1; abundance: -; d_gene: TRBD2
CDR3aa: CASRTHRNQPQHF; CDR3nt: TGTGCCAGCAGGACCCACAGAAATCAGCCCCAGCATTTT; v_gene: TRBV6-1; j_gene: TRBJ1-5; abundance: few; d_gene: -
CDR3aa: CASSSIGTPDSSYEQYF; CDR3nt: TGTGCCAGCAGCTCCATTGGGACGCCGGATTCCTCCTACGAGCAGTACTTC; v_gene: TRBV11-2; j_gene: TRBJ2-7; abundance: -; d_gene: -
CDR3aa: CASSVVSGVGTDTQYF; CDR3nt: TGTGCCAGCAGCGTGGTTAGCGGGGTCGGCACAGATACGCAGTATTTT; v_gene: TRBV9; j_gene: TRBJ2-3; abundance: -; d_gene: TRBD2
CDR3aa: CASSSKGFGQETQYF; CDR3nt: TGTGCCAGCAGCTCCAAAGGGTTCGGCCAAGAGACCCAGTACTTC; v_gene: TRBV11-3; j_gene: TRBJ2-5; abundance: -; d_gene: -
CDR3aa: CASSLLASGKNYEQYF; CDR3nt: TGTGCCAGCAGTTTATTGGCTAGCGGGAAGAACTACGAGCAGTACTTC; v_gene: TRBV27; j_gene: TRBJ2-7; abundance: once; d_gene: TRBD2
CDR3aa: CASSMGQGANQPQHF; CDR3nt: TGTGCCAGTAGTATGGGGCAGGGGGCGAATCAGCCCCAGCATTTT; v_gene: TRBV19; j_gene: TRBJ1-5; abundance: once; d_gene: TRBD1
CDR3aa: CASTPGGAYGYTF; CDR3nt: TGTGCCAGCACGCCCGGGGGCGCCTATGGCTACACCTTC; v_gene: TRBV7-8; j_gene: TRBJ1-2; abundance: -; d_gene: -
CDR3aa: CAWSFQGAVNEKLFF; CDR3nt: TGTGCCTGGAGTTTCCAGGGGGCGGTTAATGAAAAACTGTTTTTT; v_gene: TRBV30; j_gene: TRBJ1-4; abundance: -; d_gene: TRBD1
CDR3aa: CASQGQPSYEQYF; CDR3nt: TGTGCCAGCCAAGGACAACCTTCCTACGAGCAGTACTTC; v_gene: TRBV6-1; j_gene: TRBJ2-7; abundance: -; d_gene: -
CDR3aa: CASSLSGSSYNEQFF; CDR3nt: TGTGCCAGCAGCCTGAGCGGGAGCTCCTACAATGAGCAGTTCTTC; v_gene: TRBV6-5; j_gene: TRBJ2-1; abundance: -; d_gene: TRBD2
CDR3aa: CASSLASAGGTEAFF; CDR3nt: TGTGCCAGCAGCTTAGCTTCCGCAGGGGGGACTGAAGCTTTCTTT; v_gene: TRBV7-6; j_gene: TRBJ1-1; abundance: -; d_gene: TRBD1
CDR3aa: CASSETGAGNTIYF; CDR3nt: TGTGCCAGCTCAGAGACAGGGGCCGGAAACACCATATATTTT; v_gene: TRBV18; j_gene: TRBJ1-3; abundance: -; d_gene: TRBD1